This TCR beta chain stems from a study of Ad26.COV2.S vaccination and SARS-CoV-2 variants. Treatment specified: around 19 received Ad26.COV2.S at low or high dose, single or two shots; roughly five received placebo; per-sample allocation not given. Sampling took place 63 days after the first vaccine or placebo injection. The vaccine delivered Wuhan-strain SARS-CoV-2 spike through an Ad26 vector. Study-wide points: After vaccination, substantial breadth of spike-specific CD8+ and CD4+ responses was reported. Non-spike TCR breadth did not differ much between vaccine and placebo recipients. The TCR breadth and depth analyses may have produced an underestimate of total T cell responses.

Sequenced by immunoSEQ multiplex PCR; TCRdb stores in-frame clones only, minus some. This table has about 320,000 clones, about 86% appearing once. With respect to this clone: Its specificity is not known.

Deletions cut 3 bases from V and 8 bases from J, with 10 bases between. The CDR3 is 11 amino acids. From germline, CDR1 is DFQATT and CDR2 SNEGSKA (reference sequence). This TCR came from a person between 18 and 60 years old who received the Ad26.COV2.S COVID-19 vaccine or a placebo. The source was peripheral blood, collected in a trial of Ad26.COV2.S vaccine versus placebo. The chain uses TRBV20-1 and TRBJ1-1; D call uncertain. CDR3 sequence (DNA): TGCAGTGCTAGGGAGGTTTGGGAAGCTTTCTTT. Translation gives CSAREVWEAFF.